This T cell receptor (beta chain) comes out of a study of cytomegalovirus exposure and HLA in healthy donors. In the study overall: There were roughly 120 million unique TCR beta sequences, drawn from 180 million or so T cells, in an earlier analysis.

Germline V CDR1 and CDR2: SEHNR, FQNEAQ (reference sequence). V lost 4 bases and J lost 4; bases outside the gene matches: 14. The CDR3 has 17 amino acids. The PCR was carried out with 60 Vbeta primers and 13 Jbeta primers. This table comes from immunoSEQ multiplex PCR, and its TCRdb copy is limited to in-frame clones, with some not included. The repertoire consists of about 160,000 clones, with 85% occurring once and the leading ten covering 1%. Sequences were obtained from PBMCs. This chain connects TRBV7-9 to TRBJ2-3; 7 nucleotides agree with TRBD1. This clonotype was sampled from a boy between 2 and 10 years old in good health and CMV-seronegative. CDR3 in DNA: TGTGCCAGCAGCTCCGCTCTGGACAGGTCCCGACCAGATACGCAGTATTTT. It yields the protein CASSSALDRSRPDTQYF.